One sample yielded the 25 T cell receptor beta chains listed below, sequenced in a study of shared clonotypes between healthy human individuals. Clones were sequenced by immunoSEQ multiplex PCR, and TCRdb holds only the in-frame ones, with some missing. The table records over 1.4 million clones, over 95% of them present only once. Sequencing was done on a sample of naive CD4+ T cells sorted from blood. Subset described: CD45RA+ positively selected. The receptors stem from a man aged 25 to 40 in good health.

The chain is built from TRBV28 and TRBJ2-7; D tentatively reads TRBD1 or TRBD2 (5 bases each). Germline V lookup: CDR1 MDHEN, CDR2 SYDVKM. The CDR3 has 16 residues. Trimming took 6 bases from V and 3 from J, leaving 21 bases between them. CDR3 amino acids: CASSPHLRGAHYEQYF. CDR3 nucleotide sequence: TGTGCCAGCAGCCCTCATTTAAGAGGGGCCCACTACGAGCAGTACTTC.

The V call is TRBV5-4, the J call TRBJ1-2; the match to TRBD1 covers 8 bases. Germline V lookup: CDR1 SGHNT, CDR2 YYREEE (reference sequence). With V trimmed by 3 bases and J by 3 bases, 13 bases remained unmatched. The CDR3 totals 17 residues. CDR3 sequence reads: CASSSRRDRMRHYGYTF. In DNA form, the CDR3 reads TGTGCCAGCAGCTCCAGAAGGGACAGGATGAGGCACTATGGCTACACCTTC. The full variable domain, with the rest looked up from reference TRBV5-4 and TRBJ1-2, is ETGVTQSPTHLIKTRGQQVTLRCSSQSGHNTVSWYQQALGQGPQFIFQYYREEENGRGNFPPRFSGLQFPNYSSELNVNALELDDSALYLCASSSRRDRMRHYGYTFGSGTRLTVV.

V gene TRBV29-1 combines with J gene TRBJ2-7; TRBD2 matches at 10 bases. This CDR3 comprises 22 residues. Germline V gene data show CDR1 as SQVTM and CDR2 as ANQGSEA. Unmatched junction bases numbered 28, after V lost 5 bases and J lost 0 bases. The CDR3 loop is CSVLATEAGGDGSGRSSYEQYF. The CDR3 DNA follows: TGCAGCGTTTTGGCCACAGAGGCGGGGGGGGATGGTAGCGGGAGGAGCTCCTACGAGCAGTACTTC.

With regard to this clone: This same CDR3 is encoded by further DNA sequences in the sample. The chain combines TRBV2 with TRBJ1-2, with 7 bases identical to TRBD1. CDR3 length equals 12 residues. The V gene end was trimmed by 8 bases and the J gene end by 2 bases; junction bases not matched to a gene: 2. Germline CDR1 SNHLY, CDR2 FYNNEI. The DNA of the CDR3 is TGTGCCAGCTCGGACAGGAACTATGGCTACACCTTC. This gives the protein CASSDRNYGYTF.

The chain has TRBV27 and TRBJ2-3; D might be TRBD2 (5 bases). From germline, CDR1 is MNHEY and CDR2 SMNVEV (reference sequence). The V and J ends lost 5 bases and 2 bases respectively, with 20 bases between them. The CDR3 is made up of 17 amino acids. Here the CDR3 reads CASSPPGVAYPTDTQYF. The CDR3 DNA is TGTGCCAGCAGTCCACCCGGGGTAGCGTACCCCACAGATACGCAGTATTTT.

This rearrangement joins TRBV18 to TRBJ2-3, with D possibly TRBD1 on 5 matching bases. This CDR3 is 15 amino acids long. Trimming cost V 6 bases and J 1 base, with 14 bases left between them. The V gene's germline CDR1 is KGHSH and CDR2 LQKENI. CDR3 amino acids: CASSESARGTDTQYF. CDR3 in DNA: TGTGCCAGCTCGGAGAGCGCCAGGGGCACAGATACGCAGTATTTT. The complete variable domain, with remaining parts taken from reference TRBV18 and TRBJ2-3, reads NAGVMQNPRHLVRRRGQEARLRCSPMKGHSHVYWYRQLPEEGLKFMVYLQKENIIDESGMPKERFSAEFPKEGPSILRIQQVVRGDSAAYFCASSESARGTDTQYFGPGTRLTVL.

The chain combines TRBV14 with TRBJ1-2, with a tentative D call TRBD1 (5 bases). Trimming took 0 bases from V and 5 from J, leaving 16 bases between them. Germline V lookup: CDR1 SGHDN, CDR2 FVKESK. The CDR3 is 16 amino acids. The CDR3 coding sequence is TGTGCCAGCAGCCAAGAACGGCGGGGGAGGGGATATGGCTACACCTTC. As protein: CASSQERRGRGYGYTF. Full variable domain (remainder filled in from reference TRBV14 and TRBJ1-2): EAGVTQFPSHSVIEKGQTVTLRCDPISGHDNLYWYRRVMGKEIKFLLHFVKESKQDESGMPNNRFLAERTGGTYSTLKVQPAELEDSGVYFCASSQERRGRGYGYTFGSGTRLTVV.

The chain employs TRBV4-3 and TRBJ1-1; D remains ambiguous. This CDR3 spans 13 amino acids. Trimming left V 4 bases short and J 10 bases short, with 16 bases between. CDR1 LGHNA and CDR2 YSLEER come from the germline V gene. The CDR3 bases are TGCGCCAGCAGCCGGTCAGGAGGTTTCGGAGCTTTCTTT. As protein: CASSRSGGFGAFF.

The chain joins TRBV25-1 to TRBJ2-1, with 7 nucleotides matching TRBD2. This CDR3 comprises 14 residues. Per germline, CDR1 MGHDK and CDR2 SYGVNS. After removal of 7 bases from V and 6 bases from J, the junction contained 9 bases not matched to a gene. The CDR3 DNA reads as TGTGCCAGCATGTCCTCGCGGGAGACCAATGAGCAGTTCTTC. It specifies CASMSSRETNEQFF.

The chain has TRBV4-3 and TRBJ2-7; D unclear. The CDR3 has 16 amino acids. CDR1 LGHNA and CDR2 YSLEER come from the germline V gene. V lost 0 bases, J lost 3 bases, and 15 bases lay in between. The CDR3 bases are TGCGCCAGCAGCCAAGATGCCGGGCCGCGGTACTACGAGCAGTACTTC. Its translation is CASSQDAGPRYYEQYF.

V gene TRBV14 combines with J gene TRBJ2-7; TRBD2 matches at 10 bases. The CDR3 covers 17 residues. After removal of 2 bases from V and 3 bases from J, the junction contained 10 bases not matched to a gene. Germline CDR1 and CDR2: SGHDN and FVKESK. This CDR3 is CASSQLSRTSGSYEQYF. As DNA, the CDR3 is TGTGCCAGCAGCCAATTATCTCGGACTAGCGGCAGCTACGAGCAGTACTTC.

This clone was seen a single time. The chain recombines TRBV19 with TRBJ2-3, with D perhaps matching TRBD1 (6 bases). The CDR3 length is 16 residues. The germline V gene encodes CDR1 LNHDA and CDR2 SQIVND (reference sequence). The germline V and J ends were trimmed by 6 bases and 0 bases, with 16 bases remaining between them. The CDR3 nucleotides are TGTGCCAGTAGCCCCTTTATCGGGACAAGCACAGATACGCAGTATTTT. Residues: CASSPFIGTSTDTQYF.

The chain is built from TRBV28 and TRBJ1-5; D gene ambiguous. Germline-derived CDR1 and CDR2 are MDHEN and SYDVKM. Deletions cut 7 bases from V and 6 bases from J, with 16 bases between. The CDR3 loop spans 14 amino acids. The CDR3 DNA follows: TGTGCCAGCACCTCCCATGGCCCTTTTCAGCCCCAGCATTTT. The encoded protein is CASTSHGPFQPQHF.

This clone was observed once. The genes are TRBV15 and TRBJ2-3, with no clear D. V lost 0 bases and J 1 base, leaving 11 bases between the germline ends. The germline V gene encodes CDR1 LNHNV and CDR2 YYDKDF (reference sequence). The CDR3 extends over 16 amino acids. The CDR3 reads CATSRDFGSRTDTQYF. CDR3 DNA: TGTGCCACCAGCAGAGATTTTGGCAGTCGCACAGATACGCAGTATTTT.

J is TRBJ2-7 and V is TRBV2, with TRBD1 matching over 10 bases. The CDR3 is made up of 14 amino acids. J gave up 7 bases and V 6 bases, and 9 bases lay outside the gene matches. CDR1 SNHLY and CDR2 FYNNEI come from the germline V gene. In DNA form, the CDR3 reads TGTGCCAGCAGCATGGGGACAGGGGCTCAAGAGCAGTACTTC. Its translation is CASSMGTGAQEQYF.

The V gene is TRBV5-1, the J gene TRBJ1-3; D possibly corresponds to TRBD1 (6 bases). CDR1 is SGHRS and CDR2 is YFSETQ in the germline V gene. The CDR3 spans 14 residues. Deletions cut 7 bases from V and 4 bases from J, with 15 bases between. CDR3 sequence (DNA): TGCGCCAGCCAGCGGGCAGGGGAAGGAAACACCATATATTTT. This translates into CASQRAGEGNTIYF.

The chain carries TRBV19 and TRBJ2-1; 9 bases align to TRBD2. Germline assignment: CDR1 LNHDA and CDR2 SQIVND (reference sequence). This CDR3 spans 16 amino acids. V dropped 4 bases and J dropped 8; count of bases not matched to a gene: 12. The CDR3 reads CASSTQVAGAFDEQFF. CDR3 nucleotide sequence: TGTGCCAGTAGTACCCAGGTAGCGGGAGCGTTCGATGAGCAGTTCTTC. The whole variable domain, remainder taken from reference TRBV19 and TRBJ2-1, is DGGITQSPKYLFRKEGQNVTLSCEQNLNHDAMYWYRQDPGQGLRLIYYSQIVNDFQKGDIAEGYSVSREKKESFPLTVTSAQKNPTAFYLCASSTQVAGAFDEQFFGPGTRLTVL.

CDR3: CASSLDLPQRTQYF. DNA of the CDR3: TGTGCCAGCAGCTTAGACCTCCCGCAGCGTACGCAGTATTTT. The rearrangement uses TRBV7-2 and TRBJ2-3, with unresolved D. The germline V gene encodes CDR1 SGHTA and CDR2 FQGNSA. There are 14 residues in the CDR3. The V end lost 1 base, the J end lost 8 bases, and 13 bases lay between the germline ends.

The genes are TRBV5-8 and TRBJ2-7; D may be TRBD1 (5 bases). The CDR3 loop spans 15 amino acids. Germline V CDR1 and CDR2: SGHTS, YDEGEE. V lost 3 bases and J 0 bases, leaving 13 bases between the germline ends. The chain's CDR3 is CASSWAYRSSYEQYF. CDR3 in DNA: TGTGCCAGCAGCTGGGCTTACAGGAGCTCCTACGAGCAGTACTTC.

The chain couples TRBV5-4 to TRBJ2-7; TRBD2 aligns across 11 bases. The CDR3 is 15 residues long. The J segment lost 5 bases and the V segment lost 2 bases, leaving 6 bases of the junction unmatched. Germline V gene data show CDR1 as SGHNT and CDR2 as YYREEE (reference sequence). The CDR3 loop is CASSFLAGGPNEQYF. The CDR3, as DNA: TGTGCCAGCAGCTTCTTAGCGGGAGGGCCAAACGAGCAGTACTTC.

This clone was counted a single time. The chain joins TRBV29-1 to TRBJ2-2; D is perhaps TRBD2 (6 bases). Germline V lookup: CDR1 SQVTM, CDR2 ANQGSEA. This CDR3 has 15 residues. V lost 4 bases and J lost 2, with 14 bases in between. For the CDR3, the DNA is TGCAGCGTTGTAATGGCGGGAACAAACACCGGGGAGCTGTTTTTT. Residues: CSVVMAGTNTGELFF.

This sequence joins TRBV28 and TRBJ2-5; perhaps TRBD1 as D (6 bases). From germline, CDR1 is MDHEN and CDR2 SYDVKM. The CDR3 runs 15 residues. The V end lost 2 bases, the J end lost 5 bases, and 15 bases lay between the germline ends. The CDR3, as DNA: TGTGCCAGCAGTTTAGTCAGGGGTTTGGGTGAGACCCAGTACTTC. As protein: CASSLVRGLGETQYF.

The chain recombines TRBV10-3 with TRBJ1-1; unclear D gene. V gave up 6 bases and J gave up 6 bases, with 11 bases separating them. The germline V gene encodes CDR1 ENHRY and CDR2 SYGVKD. This CDR3 spans 12 amino acids. The DNA of the CDR3 is TGTGCCATCAGGACGGACGTAGCTGAAGCTTTCTTT. It yields the protein CAIRTDVAEAFF.

The chain has TRBV28 and TRBJ1-5; no firm D call. From germline, CDR1 is MDHEN and CDR2 SYDVKM. The CDR3 is made up of 12 amino acids. Trimming removed 6 bases at V and 11 bases at J, with 14 bases between. For the CDR3, the DNA is TGTGCCAGCAGGCTAGGACGGGGAGCCCAGCATTTT. This gives the protein CASRLGRGAQHF.

The V call is TRBV10-1, the J call TRBJ2-3; TRBD1 or TRBD2 may be the D gene (5 bases each). The V gene's germline CDR1 is WNHNN and CDR2 SYGVQD (reference sequence). The CDR3 is made up of 16 amino acids. V was pared by 0 bases and J by 1 base, with 11 bases between. CDR3 DNA: TGCGCCAGCAGTGAGTCGAGAGGGGTCGGCACAGATACGCAGTATTTT. It codes for CASSESRGVGTDTQYF.